The 21 T cell receptor beta chains listed next were all sequenced from one sample in a study of blood T cell repertoires in COVID-19. The protocol was immunoSEQ multiplex PCR, while the TCRdb copy is restricted to in-frame clones and leaves out a portion. In the table there are a few hundred thousand clones, 75% to 90% of which are singletons. The sample was PBMCs or T cells enriched from blood (not recorded which). These receptors all stem from a woman aged 50 to 65 who had recovered from COVID-19.

The chain is built from TRBV4-1 and TRBJ1-2, with no clear D. Germline lookup yields CDR1 MGHRA and CDR2 YSYEKL. The CDR3 loop spans 15 amino acids. V dropped 3 bases and J dropped 9 bases, with 20 bases sitting between them. Here the CDR3 reads CASSQSTAPLWSYTF. CDR3 coding DNA: TGCGCCAGCAGCCAGAGCACAGCTCCTCTATGGAGCTACACCTTC.

This clone was seen only once. The rearrangement joins TRBV28 to TRBJ1-6; TRBD1 is a possible D gene (5 bases). Trimming took off 5 bases at V and 7 bases at J, with 15 bases between the two ends. This CDR3 spans 15 amino acids. The germline V gene encodes CDR1 MDHEN and CDR2 SYDVKM. The CDR3 nucleotides are TGTGCCAGCAGTCTCTCCGGGGGGTCAAATTCACCCCTCCACTTT. The encoded protein is CASSLSGGSNSPLHF.

This sequence joins TRBV2 and TRBJ1-5; TRBD1 matches at 9 bases. V was pared by 5 bases and J by 2 bases, with 7 bases of the junction left unmatched. This CDR3 spans 16 amino acids. Per the germline V gene, CDR1 is SNHLY and CDR2 is FYNNEI. CDR3 in amino acids: CASSYGRDRGNQPQHF. Written as DNA, the CDR3 is TGTGCCAGCAGTTATGGCCGGGACAGGGGCAATCAGCCCCAGCATTTT.

The V gene is TRBV7-3, the J gene TRBJ1-2; TRBD1 agrees at 7 bases. V was clipped by 2 bases and J by 6 bases; unmatched bases: 9. Germline CDR1 SGHTA, CDR2 FQGTGA. The length of the CDR3 is 15 residues. The DNA for the CDR3 is TGTGCCAGCAGCTTACAGGGGGGAGGTTTAAATGGCTACACCTTC. Its protein product is CASSLQGGGLNGYTF. The whole variable domain, filled in from reference TRBV7-3 and TRBJ1-2, reads GAGVSQTPSNKVTEKGKYVELRCDPISGHTALYWYRQSLGQGPEFLIYFQGTGAADDSGLPNDRFFAVRPEGSVSTLKIQRTERGDSAVYLCASSLQGGGLNGYTFGSGTRLTVV.

The chain recombines TRBV5-4 with TRBJ2-1; the match to TRBD1 covers 7 bases. CDR1 is SGHNT and CDR2 is YYREEE in the germline V gene (reference sequence). There are 14 residues in the CDR3. V was pared by 0 bases and J by 7 bases, with 4 bases of the junction left unmatched. CDR3 sequence reads: CASSLGQGRNEQFF. In DNA form, the CDR3 reads TGTGCCAGCAGCTTGGGACAGGGCAGGAATGAGCAGTTCTTC.

The chain has TRBV6-5 and TRBJ1-2; D is unresolved. V was trimmed by 3 bases and J by 5 bases, leaving 7 bases between them. CDR1 MNHEY and CDR2 SVGAGI come from the germline V gene. CDR3 size: 12 residues. CDR3 DNA: TGTGCCAGCAGTTATTCGGTATATGGCTACACCTTC. Translating it yields CASSYSVYGYTF.

This clone was seen just once. The gene calls are TRBV7-2 and TRBJ2-7; 11 bases are shared with TRBD2. J was trimmed by 0 bases and V by 0 bases; bases with no gene match: 4. Germline V lookup: CDR1 SGHTA, CDR2 FQGNSA. This CDR3 region has 17 residues. This chain's CDR3 is CASSLALAGGPSYEQYF. The CDR3 region has the DNA TGTGCCAGCAGCTTAGCTCTAGCGGGAGGCCCCTCCTACGAGCAGTACTTC.

This chain connects TRBV11-3 to TRBJ2-7, with 8 bases aligning to TRBD2. This CDR3 has 14 amino acids. The germline V gene encodes CDR1 SGHNT and CDR2 YENEEA. V was pared by 1 base and J by 5 bases, with 4 bases of the junction left unmatched. CDR3 region: CASSLGGTSDEQYF. The DNA of the CDR3 is TGTGCCAGCAGCTTAGGCGGGACTAGTGACGAGCAGTACTTC.

V gene TRBV5-1 combines with J gene TRBJ2-7; 7 bases match TRBD2. CDR1 SGHRS and CDR2 YFSETQ come from the germline V gene. The CDR3 spans 16 residues. The V and J ends lost 0 bases and 1 base, in that order; junction bases with no gene match: 7. DNA for the CDR3: TGCGCCAGCAGCTTGGATGTGGGGGGGAGGTCCTACGAGCAGTACTTC. Amino acids: CASSLDVGGRSYEQYF.

The J gene is TRBJ2-5, the V gene TRBV6-5, with 7 bases identical to TRBD2. There are 15 residues in the CDR3. CDR1 and CDR2 from the germline V gene are MNHEY and SVGAGI. J was trimmed by 5 bases and V by 2 bases; bases with no gene match: 8. The CDR3 DNA sequence: TGTGCCAGCAGTTACGGGGAGGGAGTGGGGGAGACCCAGTACTTC. Its protein is CASSYGEGVGETQYF.

The CDR3 loop is CASSLVGEGLYEQYF. CDR3 nucleotides: TGTGCCAGCAGCTTGGTGGGGGAGGGCCTCTACGAGCAGTACTTC. V gene TRBV5-6 combines with J gene TRBJ2-7, with TRBD2 matching over 7 bases. With V trimmed by 0 bases and J by 3 bases, 6 bases remained unmatched. Germline CDR1 is SGHDT and CDR2 is YYEEEE. The CDR3 has 15 residues.

This clone was counted once. The V call is TRBV20-1, the J call TRBJ2-1, with D tentatively TRBD1 (5 bases). The germline V and J ends were trimmed by 6 bases and 10 bases, with 13 bases remaining between them. The CDR3 length is 11 residues. The V gene's germline CDR1 is DFQATT and CDR2 SNEGSKA (reference sequence). The CDR3 DNA sequence: TGCAGTGCCCATTGCCGGACAGAGCAGTTCTTC. Amino acid sequence: CSAHCRTEQFF.

V usage is TRBV6-5 and J usage is TRBJ2-7; 7 bases line up with TRBD1. The CDR3 runs 15 residues. Trimming took 0 bases from V and 6 from J; bases not matched to a gene: 8. Germline CDR1 is MNHEY and CDR2 is SVGAGI. The CDR3 DNA sequence: TGTGCCAGCAGTTACTCGAGACAGGGTAGAACCGAGCAGTACTTC. Translation: CASSYSRQGRTEQYF.

The V call is TRBV4-1, the J call TRBJ2-1, with 9 bases matching TRBD1. This CDR3 has 16 amino acids. Germline CDR1 reads MGHRA; CDR2 reads YSYEKL. V shed 3 bases and J 3 bases; nucleotides not matched to a gene: 6. CDR3 in amino acids: CASSQKDRGIYNEQFF. The CDR3 DNA reads as TGCGCCAGCAGCCAGAAAGACAGGGGGATCTACAATGAGCAGTTCTTC.

The V call is TRBV10-1, the J call TRBJ2-1; 7 bases agree with TRBD1. The V gene end was trimmed by 8 bases and the J gene end by 1 base; junction bases not matched to a gene: 8. Germline V gene sequence: CDR1 WNHNN, CDR2 SYGVQD (reference sequence). This CDR3 is 15 amino acids long. CDR3 sequence reads: CASSRGTPSYNEQFF. As DNA, the CDR3 is TGCGCCAGCTCCAGGGGGACCCCTTCCTACAATGAGCAGTTCTTC.

The chain joins TRBV28 to TRBJ2-1; maybe TRBD1 (6 bases). V lost 10 bases to trimming and J lost 4 bases, with 14 bases between them. The CDR3 runs to 13 residues. From germline, CDR1 is MDHEN and CDR2 SYDVKM. The CDR3 DNA follows: TGTGCCACCTCGGGACAAAGATACAATGAGCAGTTCTTC. Protein sequence: CATSGQRYNEQFF. The full variable domain, rest sourced from reference TRBV28 and TRBJ2-1, is DVKVTQSSRYLVKRTGEKVFLECVQDMDHENMFWYRQDPGLGLRLIYFSYDVKMKEKGDIPEGYSVSREKKERFSLILESASTNQTSMYLCATSGQRYNEQFFGPGTRLTVL.

This clone was counted a single time. The gene calls are TRBV10-1 and TRBJ1-6, with D tentatively TRBD1 (5 bases). This CDR3 comprises 12 residues. V was clipped by 2 bases and J by 15 bases, with 11 bases between them. Germline V CDR1 and CDR2: WNHNN, SYGVQD (reference sequence). In DNA, the CDR3 is TGCGCCAGCAGTGAGCTCGGGCAGGGCCTCCACTTT. Translated, it gives CASSELGQGLHF.

The chain links TRBV3-1 (or the pseudogene TRBV3-2) to TRBJ1-2; D unclear. The length of the CDR3 is 13 residues. CDR1 and CDR2 from the germline V gene are LGHDT and YNNKEL (reference sequence). V was cut by 5 bases and J by 0 bases, with 7 bases left in between. CDR3 coding DNA: TGTGCCAGCAGCACGACTTCTAACTATGGCTACACCTTC. It specifies CASSTTSNYGYTF.

The V and J genes are TRBV6-5 and TRBJ1-4, with a tentative D call TRBD1 (6 bases). CDR1 is MNHEY, CDR2 SVGAGI, per germline. V was clipped by 8 bases and J by 8 bases, with 15 bases between them. The CDR3 contains 13 residues. The CDR3 protein is CASLPGGWEKLFF. The CDR3 DNA sequence: TGTGCCAGCCTTCCGGGGGGCTGGGAAAAACTGTTTTTT.

CDR3 protein: CASSYMGNQPQHF. DNA for the CDR3: TGTGCCAGCAGTTACATGGGCAATCAGCCCCAGCATTTT. The rearrangement links TRBV28 to TRBJ1-5, with D uncertain. The CDR3 length is 13 residues. Trimming shortened V by 4 bases and J by 2 bases, and 6 bases separated the two germline ends. The germline V gene has CDR1 MDHEN and CDR2 SYDVKM.

CDR3 nucleotide sequence: TGTGCCAGCTCCCGGGGTAGCTCCTACAATGAGCAGTTCTTC. It yields the protein CASSRGSSYNEQFF. The chain is built from TRBV2 and TRBJ2-1; D is possibly TRBD2 (5 bases). In germline, CDR1 is SNHLY, CDR2 FYNNEI. CDR3 length equals 14 residues. V lost 8 bases and J 0 bases, leaving 11 bases between the germline ends.